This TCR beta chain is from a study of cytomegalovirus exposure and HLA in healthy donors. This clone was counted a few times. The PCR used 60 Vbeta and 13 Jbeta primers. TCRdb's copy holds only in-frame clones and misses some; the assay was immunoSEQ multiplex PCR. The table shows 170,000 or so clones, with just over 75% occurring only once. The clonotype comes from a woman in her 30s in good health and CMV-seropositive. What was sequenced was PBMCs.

CDR3 bases: TGTGCCAGCAGTTTGGATTCCTTATACTACCTTAACTCCTACAATGAGCAGTTCTTC. Protein product: CASSLDSLYYLNSYNEQFF. The V call is TRBV28, the J call TRBJ2-1; D unclear. There are 19 residues in the CDR3. Germline V CDR1 and CDR2: MDHEN, SYDVKM. V dropped 3 bases and J dropped 0 bases, with 21 bases sitting between them.